The source of this T cell receptor (beta chain) is a study of blood T cell repertoires in COVID-19. Study at large: Both acute and convalescent COVID-19 samples were obtained from the United States, Italy and Spain. PBMCs, B-cell-depleted T cells, or T cells provided the cDNA or gDNA that made up the material.

Researchers sorted participants into cohorts using their self-reported clinical history. Repertoires were generated with immunoSEQ multiplex PCR, while TCRdb's copy carries only in-frame clones and drops some. The table lists 290,000 or so clones, 90% of them singletons. J gave up 4 bases and V 5 bases, and 6 bases lay outside the gene matches. Per the germline V gene, CDR1 is SNHLY and CDR2 is FYNNEI. There are 15 residues in the CDR3. The rearrangement joins TRBV2 to TRBJ2-1, with TRBD1 identical over 9 bases. This TCR derives from a woman between 18 and 30 years old with acute COVID-19. The sequencing input was PBMCs or T cells enriched from blood (not recorded which). Here the CDR3 reads CASSPWTGAYNEQFF. As DNA, the CDR3 is TGTGCCAGCAGTCCATGGACAGGGGCATACAATGAGCAGTTCTTC.